The 15 T cell receptor beta chains below were found in one sample sequenced in a study of radiotherapy plus CTLA-4 blockade in lung cancer. Some clones are missing from TCRdb's copy, which holds only in-frame ones; the method was immunoSEQ multiplex PCR. This table has more than 40,000 clones, about 70% appearing once. This specimen was peripheral blood, taken from a patient treated with radiotherapy plus ipilimumab. The receptors originated from a human donor with non-small cell lung cancer who had a partial response to radiotherapy plus ipilimumab.

The genes are TRBV5-6 and TRBJ2-7; 9 bases are a match to TRBD1. The germline gives CDR1 SGHDT, CDR2 YYEEEE. This CDR3 region has 16 residues. V lost 4 bases and J lost 1; bases outside the gene matches: 9. CDR3 residues: CASSPETDRGSYEQYF. CDR3 coding DNA: TGTGCCAGCAGCCCCGAAACGGACAGGGGATCCTACGAGCAGTACTTC.

The chain uses TRBV29-1 and TRBJ2-1; D is unresolved. The CDR3 runs 13 residues. Germline loops: CDR1 SQVTM, CDR2 ANQGSEA. Trimming removed 3 bases from V and 0 bases from J, with 6 bases in between. Here the CDR3 reads CSVEFYSYNEQFF. CDR3 DNA sequence: TGCAGCGTTGAGTTTTACTCCTACAATGAGCAGTTCTTC.

This clone turned up a few times. CDR3 residues: CASSLGERNTDTQYF. Written as DNA, the CDR3 is TGCGCCAGCAGCTTGGGGGAGCGGAACACAGATACGCAGTATTTT. V is TRBV5-1 and J is TRBJ2-3; D is possibly TRBD2 (5 bases). Trimming cost V 0 bases and J 2 bases, with 10 bases left between them. This CDR3 spans 15 amino acids. Germline loops: CDR1 SGHRS, CDR2 YFSETQ.

The chain combines TRBV4-1 with TRBJ1-2, with 7 bases identical to TRBD1. Unmatched junction bases numbered 7, after V lost 4 bases and J lost 2 bases. Germline CDR1 is MGHRA and CDR2 is YSYEKL. CDR3 size: 15 residues. The CDR3 spells CASSPRDSQNYGYTF. CDR3 in DNA: TGCGCCAGCAGCCCCAGGGACAGTCAAAACTATGGCTACACCTTC.

There are a few counts of this clone. The V gene is TRBV18, the J gene TRBJ1-4, with 9 bases aligning to TRBD1. V dropped 3 bases and J dropped 6; count of bases not matched to a gene: 5. Germline V gene sequence: CDR1 KGHSH, CDR2 LQKENI. The CDR3 is 15 residues long. The CDR3 sequence is CASSPQTGGDEKLFF. In nucleotides, the CDR3 is TGTGCCAGCTCACCCCAGACAGGGGGGGATGAAAAACTGTTTTTT.

The CDR3 DNA follows: TGTGCCAGCAGCTCCCTAGCGGGAGGGGGCCTAGCCAAAAACATTCAGTACTTC. Amino acid sequence: CASSSLAGGGLAKNIQYF. The chain couples TRBV7-6 to TRBJ2-4, with TRBD2 matching 12 bases. Trimming cost V 4 bases and J 0 bases; bases outside gene matches: 7. The CDR3 is made up of 18 amino acids. Germline V gives CDR1 SGHVS, CDR2 FNYEAQ. Full variable domain (rest looked up from reference TRBV7-6 and TRBJ2-4): GAGVSQSPRYKVTKRGQDVALRCDPISGHVSLYWYRQALGQGPEFLTYFNYEAQQDKSGLPNDRFSAERPEGSISTLTIQRTEQRDSAMYRCASSSLAGGGLAKNIQYFGAGTRLSVL.

The rearrangement joins TRBV5-4 to TRBJ2-5; possible D gene TRBD1, 5 bases. The V end lost 3 bases, the J end lost 4 bases, and 19 bases lay between the germline ends. CDR1 is SGHNT and CDR2 is YYREEE in the germline V gene (reference sequence). CDR3 length equals 16 residues. CDR3: CASSWGSGAGLETQYF. For the CDR3, the DNA is TGTGCCAGCAGCTGGGGAAGTGGGGCAGGGCTAGAGACCCAGTACTTC.

This chain uses TRBV9 with TRBJ2-5; TRBD2 agrees at 11 bases. The last part of the DNA fits TRBJ2-7 better; the J call may be wrong. The germline CDR1 and CDR2 sequences are SGDLS and YYNGEE. This CDR3 has 14 residues. The CDR3 spells CASSELAGAPEQYF. In DNA, the CDR3 is TGTGCCAGCAGCGAACTAGCGGGAGCTCCCGAGCAGTACTTC.

The chain is built from TRBV30 and TRBJ1-6, with 8 bases aligning to TRBD1. This CDR3 has 13 residues. Germline loops: CDR1 GTSNPN, CDR2 SVGIG (reference sequence). The V segment lost 4 bases and the J segment 9 bases; nucleotides outside the gene matches: 5. As DNA, the CDR3 is TGTGCCTGGAAGGGCAGGGGGCGTTCACCCCTCCACTTT. Translated: CAWKGRGRSPLHF.

The chain combines TRBV6-5 with TRBJ2-5, with no clear D. Gene TRBJ2-7 matches the end of the DNA better, so the J call may be wrong. Germline assignment: CDR1 MNHEY and CDR2 SVGAGI. The CDR3 length is 11 residues. CDR3 DNA sequence: TGTGCCAGCAGCCCGGGTGACGAGCAGTACTTC. Translating it yields CASSPGDEQYF.

A few counts support this clone. This chain links TRBV19 with TRBJ2-2; TRBD1 might be the D (6 bases). V shed 2 bases and J shed 4 bases, with 8 bases lying between them. The germline V gene has CDR1 LNHDA and CDR2 SQIVND (reference sequence). This CDR3 comprises 14 residues. This CDR3 is CASSIQGRTGELFF. The DNA for the CDR3 is TGTGCCAGTAGTATACAGGGGCGCACCGGGGAGCTGTTTTTT.

V and J are TRBV6-5 and TRBJ2-6; no clear D gene. V lost 7 bases to trimming and J lost 0 bases, with 7 bases between them. This CDR3 is built from 14 residues. The germline V gene encodes CDR1 MNHEY and CDR2 SVGAGI. The CDR3 coding sequence is TGTGCCAGCACCTCCAGCTCTGGGGCCAACGTCCTGACTTTC. Translation: CASTSSSGANVLTF.

The CDR3 region has the DNA TGTGCCAGCAGCTTTTTTCTAGCGGGAGCCTACGAGCAGTACTTC. It is translated as CASSFFLAGAYEQYF. This chain links TRBV11-2 with TRBJ2-7, with TRBD2 identical over 10 bases. The CDR3 loop spans 15 amino acids. Germline V gene sequence: CDR1 SGHAT, CDR2 FQNNGV. V was pared by 3 bases and J by 2 bases, with 4 bases of the junction left unmatched.

This chain links TRBV6-1 with TRBJ1-2, with 7 bases identical to TRBD1. CDR3 size: 12 residues. Trimming at V came to 8 bases and at J to 7 bases, leaving 7 bases not matched to a gene. CDR1 is MNHNS and CDR2 is SASEGT in the germline V gene. This chain's CDR3 is CASFAGGTGYTF. The CDR3 coding sequence is TGTGCCAGCTTTGCAGGGGGTACTGGCTACACCTTC.

In its sample, this clone is medium-sized. The chain joins TRBV6-1 to TRBJ2-1; TRBD1 matches at 8 bases. Germline V gene lookup returns CDR1 MNHNS and CDR2 SASEGT. CDR3 length equals 14 residues. V shed 10 bases and J 5 bases; nucleotides not matched to a gene: 10. CDR3 in amino acids: CATLGTGGNNEQFF. CDR3 nucleotide sequence: TGTGCCACCTTGGGGACAGGAGGAAACAATGAGCAGTTCTTC.